This T cell receptor beta chain was sequenced during a study of CD8 T cells in ankylosing spondylitis. The study's findings and limits: In ankylosing spondylitis patients, matched synovial fluid reportedly showed significant enrichment of disease-linked clones. The authors found the disease-linked clones to be CD8+ and relatively rare in peripheral blood. It appeared that ankylosing spondylitis blood was characterized by a TCR beta motif of about 8 highly homologous variants. Some motif variants were previously reported in reactive arthritis synovial fluid and blood.

TCRdb passed the 5' RACE reads through MiXCR, listing each CDR3 protein once. The sample lists 150,000 or so distinct CDR3 sequences, roughly 18% occurring once. Trimming cost V 4 bases and J 1 base, with 8 bases left between them. The CDR3 extends over 13 amino acids. Germline lookup yields CDR1 SGHRS and CDR2 YFSETQ. This clonotype was recorded at least ten times. Its antigen is as yet unknown. This chain connects TRBV5-1 to TRBJ1-1; D unclear. This receptor was taken from a male donor with ankylosing spondylitis or in good health (not recorded which). The sample taken for sequencing was blood, either unsorted or a sorted T cell fraction (not recorded which). The DNA for the CDR3 is TGCGCCAGCAGCCCCCCGACGAACACTGAAGCTTTCTTT. It codes for CASSPPTNTEAFF.